The next 21 T cell receptor beta chains were all read from a single sample in a study of T cells in Graves' hyperthyroidism and ophthalmopathy. Researchers amplified the TCR beta CDR3 regions from RNA transcripts. A first-round RT-PCR of the TCR CDR3 used the HTBI primer set. TCRdb ran MiXCR on the multiplex PCR reads and lists one entry per CDR3 protein. This sample has 300,000 to 400,000 distinct CDR3 sequences, with about 14% found just once. The sequencing sample was made of blood. These receptors all stem from an older woman with Graves' hyperthyroidism.

The chain uses TRBV29-1 and TRBJ1-6; no firm D call. CDR3 size: 10 residues. Trimming took off 4 bases at V and 12 bases at J, with 7 bases between the two ends. Germline CDR1 reads SQVTM; CDR2 reads ANQGSEA. The CDR3 reads CSVGGGPLHF. In DNA form, the CDR3 reads TGCAGCGTTGGAGGTGGACCCCTCCACTTT.

This clonotype was seen repeatedly, ten times or more. V is TRBV20-1 and J is TRBJ2-1; 11 nucleotides line up with TRBD2. Germline values: CDR1 DFQATT, CDR2 SNEGSKA (reference sequence). This CDR3 region has 14 residues. After removal of 6 bases from V and 4 bases from J, the junction contained 5 bases not matched to a gene. The CDR3 bases are TGCAGTGCCCTAGCGGGAGGAAGGTACAATGAGCAGTTCTTC. Translated: CSALAGGRYNEQFF.

The chain uses TRBV19 and TRBJ1-3; D is possibly TRBD1 (6 bases). CDR3 length equals 15 residues. The germline gives CDR1 LNHDA, CDR2 SQIVND (reference sequence). V lost 7 bases to trimming and J lost 0 bases, with 13 bases between them. CDR3 in amino acids: CASKPKTGSGNTIYF. The CDR3 DNA sequence: TGTGCCAGTAAACCTAAGACAGGCTCTGGAAACACCATATATTTT.

This clonotype has at least ten counts. V is TRBV6-1 and J is TRBJ2-7; D possibly matches TRBD1 or TRBD2 (5 bases each). This CDR3 comprises 15 residues. V lost 8 bases and J 4 bases, leaving 21 bases between the germline ends. CDR1 is MNHNS, CDR2 SASEGT, per germline. The CDR3 reads CASSSGTPNLYEQYF. CDR3 bases: TGTGCCAGCTCTTCCGGGACGCCGAATCTTTACGAGCAGTACTTC.

This clonotype was detected a few times. The chain couples TRBV29-1 to TRBJ1-1; D call uncertain. The CDR3 sequence is 13 residues long. Trimming took off 4 bases at V and 2 bases at J, with 11 bases between the two ends. Germline V gives CDR1 SQVTM, CDR2 ANQGSEA. The DNA for the CDR3 is TGCAGCGTTGGTCCGACGGGTAACACTGAAGCTTTCTTT. Protein product: CSVGPTGNTEAFF.

This clonotype was detected many times. This chain connects TRBV2 to TRBJ2-6, with no clear D. Between the trimmed V and J ends, which lost 4 bases and 2 bases, there was a span of 9 bases. This CDR3 is built from 15 residues. The germline gives CDR1 SNHLY, CDR2 FYNNEI. The CDR3 reads CASSGVLAGANVLTF. CDR3 in DNA: TGTGCCAGCAGTGGGGTTTTGGCTGGGGCCAACGTCCTGACTTTC.

About this clonotype: Mismatch with germline at one junction end may stem from a read error. The chain is built from TRBV5-5 and TRBJ2-2, with D perhaps matching TRBD2 (5 bases). This CDR3 has 15 amino acids. Germline CDR1 and CDR2: SGHKS and YYEKEE (reference sequence). The CDR3 DNA follows: TGTGCCAGCAGCTTGATTCCATCCCTCACCGGGGAGCTGCTTTTT. Protein: CASSLIPSLTGELLF.

The V and J genes are TRBV19 and TRBJ2-1; 10 nucleotides line up with TRBD1. CDR3 size: 13 residues. Unmatched junction bases numbered 8, after V lost 11 bases and J lost 7 bases. Germline V gene data show CDR1 as LNHDA and CDR2 as SQIVND (reference sequence). CDR3 region: CASGTGVFNEQFF. CDR3 in DNA: TGTGCCTCCGGGACAGGGGTGTTTAATGAGCAGTTCTTC.

This clonotype was recorded a few times. V gene TRBV6-1 combines with J gene TRBJ1-2, with TRBD1 as a possible D gene (6 bases). Trimming pared 6 bases from V and 1 base from J, leaving 12 bases between. The CDR3 spans 14 residues. Germline loops: CDR1 MNHNS, CDR2 SASEGT. In DNA form, the CDR3 reads TGTGCCAGCAGCAACAGGGCTGATAACTATGGCTACACCTTC. Protein: CASSNRADNYGYTF.

The table lists this clonotype with many counts. The chain employs TRBV6-1 and TRBJ2-7; 11 bases are a match to TRBD1. V shed 4 bases and J 2 bases; nucleotides not matched to a gene: 4. The germline V gene encodes CDR1 MNHNS and CDR2 SASEGT. CDR3 length: 15 amino acids. CDR3 in amino acids: CASSGPGQGAYEQYF. Here the CDR3 DNA reads TGTGCCAGCAGTGGGCCGGGACAGGGGGCCTACGAGCAGTACTTC.

This sequence joins TRBV4-1 and TRBJ1-2, with TRBD1 matching 8 bases. The CDR3 is made up of 16 amino acids. Germline CDR1 MGHRA, CDR2 YSYEKL. The V segment lost 4 bases and the J segment 2 bases; nucleotides outside the gene matches: 9. The chain's CDR3 is CASSPIRTGPNYGYTF. The DNA for the CDR3 is TGCGCCAGCAGCCCGATTCGGACAGGGCCAAACTATGGCTACACCTTC.

This chain connects TRBV19 to TRBJ1-1; D may be TRBD1 (6 bases). Germline V gene lookup returns CDR1 LNHDA and CDR2 SQIVND (reference sequence). Trimming stripped 6 bases from V and 10 bases from J, with 18 bases between. This CDR3 has 13 residues. The CDR3, as DNA: TGTGCCAGTAGCCCCGGCACAGGGTTTCGAGCTTTCTTT. Its protein product is CASSPGTGFRAFF.

The chain is built from TRBV4-1 and TRBJ2-1; 8 bases agree with TRBD2. V trimming: 3 bases; J trimming: 5 bases; junction bases outside the gene matches: 9. Germline V gene data show CDR1 as MGHRA and CDR2 as YSYEKL. This CDR3 is 16 amino acids long. CDR3 in amino acids: CASSQVPGLGNNEQFF. The CDR3 DNA reads as TGCGCCAGCAGCCAGGTCCCGGGACTAGGTAACAATGAGCAGTTCTTC.

This clonotype turned up a few times. The chain is built from TRBV4-2 and TRBJ1-1; tentative D call: TRBD1 (5 bases). The CDR3 length is 14 residues. Germline lookup yields CDR1 LGHNA and CDR2 YNFKEQ. Trimming pared 0 bases from V and 7 bases from J, leaving 12 bases between. Written as DNA, the CDR3 is TGTGCCAGCAGCCAAGATGGGGGGTTCCTTGAAGCTTTCTTT. Its translation: CASSQDGGFLEAFF.

The chain couples TRBV20-1 to TRBJ2-5; the match to TRBD2 covers 11 bases. The CDR3 is 17 residues long. CDR1 is DFQATT, CDR2 SNEGSKA, per germline (reference sequence). Trimming took 8 bases from V and 5 from J; bases not matched to a gene: 19. The DNA of the CDR3 is TGCAGTTCGTGGTCGTCTAGCGGGAGGCCCGCAGGGGAGACCCAGTACTTC. Protein sequence: CSSWSSSGRPAGETQYF.

This clonotype has ten or more counts. V is TRBV7-9 and J is TRBJ2-7; D is tentatively TRBD1 or TRBD2 (5 bases each). The CDR3 is made up of 14 amino acids. CDR1 is SEHNR, CDR2 FQNEAQ, per germline (reference sequence). Trimming took off 5 bases at V and 0 bases at J, with 11 bases between the two ends. The chain's CDR3 is CASSQRGTSYEQYF. In DNA form, the CDR3 reads TGTGCCAGCAGCCAGCGAGGGACCTCCTACGAGCAGTACTTC.

The rearrangement uses TRBV10-3 and TRBJ2-7; D unclear. Germline loops: CDR1 ENHRY, CDR2 SYGVKD. V dropped 10 bases and J dropped 2 bases, with 18 bases sitting between them. CDR3 size: 14 residues. The CDR3: CATSRAAATYEQYF. The CDR3 nucleotides are TGTGCCACAAGTAGGGCAGCCGCAACCTACGAGCAGTACTTC.

In this sample, this clonotype turned up many times. The V call is TRBV4-2, the J call TRBJ1-6; D call uncertain. Trimming removed 0 bases at V and 8 bases at J, with 11 bases between. The CDR3 is made up of 15 amino acids. Looked up from germline, CDR1 is LGHNA and CDR2 is YNFKEQ. In nucleotides, the CDR3 is TGTGCCAGCAGCCAAGAGCGATGGGGTCATTCACCCCTCCACTTT. Translation gives CASSQERWGHSPLHF.

The chain couples TRBV6-1 to TRBJ2-7; TRBD1 aligns across 9 bases. This CDR3 spans 16 amino acids. V was pared by 0 bases and J by 4 bases, with 7 bases of the junction left unmatched. Germline values: CDR1 MNHNS, CDR2 SASEGT. The CDR3 sequence is CASSEAIGQGLYEQYF. DNA of the CDR3: TGTGCCAGCAGTGAAGCAATAGGACAGGGGCTATACGAGCAGTACTTC.

In DNA form, the CDR3 reads TGTGCCAGCAGTGACCCTGTCTTGGGGCACATTCAGTACTTC. It yields the protein CASSDPVLGHIQYF. The chain recombines TRBV2 with TRBJ2-4, with a weak D call TRBD1 (5 bases). In germline, CDR1 is SNHLY, CDR2 FYNNEI. V lost 3 bases and J 8 bases, leaving 14 bases between the germline ends. The CDR3 loop spans 14 amino acids.

The chain combines TRBV24-1 with TRBJ1-4; D is unresolved. Germline values: CDR1 KGHDR, CDR2 SFDVKD. The CDR3 has 13 residues. V gave up 5 bases and J gave up 6 bases, with 9 bases separating them. Here the CDR3 DNA reads TGTGCCACCAGTGCCGCTAACGATGAAAAACTGTTTTTT. Protein: CATSAANDEKLFF.